The 2 T cell receptor beta chains below come from one sample, sequenced in a study of T cell responses to AZD1222 COVID-19 vaccine. Sequencing used immunoSEQ multiplex PCR; TCRdb keeps in-frame clones, though not all of them. The sample has about 59,000 clones, approximately 89% seen once. The sequenced sample was peripheral blood, obtained 28 days after the second AZD1222 dose. These receptors all stem from an adult who received the AZD1222 COVID-19 vaccine.

This chain links TRBV5-4 with TRBJ2-1, with a possible D match to TRBD1 (5 bases). Germline lookup yields CDR1 SGHNT and CDR2 YYREEE (reference sequence). Trimming shortened V by 4 bases and J by 5 bases, and 13 bases separated the two germline ends. CDR3 length: 14 amino acids. CDR3 amino acids: CASSIRAANNEQFF. The CDR3 DNA is TGTGCCAGCAGCATCAGGGCGGCCAACAATGAGCAGTTCTTC.

The chain is built from TRBV11-2 and TRBJ2-2; D possibly corresponds to TRBD2 (5 bases). Per the germline V gene, CDR1 is SGHAT and CDR2 is FQNNGV. Trimming left V 1 base short and J 6 bases short, with 12 bases between. The CDR3 totals 15 residues. The CDR3 loop reads CASSLVAGSPGELFF. Here the CDR3 DNA reads TGTGCCAGCAGCTTAGTAGCTGGGAGCCCCGGGGAGCTGTTTTTT.